The 16 T cell receptor beta chains presented below share a single source sample, sequenced in a study of PD-L1 blockade in urothelial cancer. Profiling relied on immunoSEQ multiplex PCR, and the TCRdb table lists in-frame clones only, not all of them. Of about 45,000 clones in the sample, 70% to 90% were seen once. The starting material was PBMCs, obtained around atezolizumab (anti-PD-L1) treatment. The receptor set was obtained from an elderly man with urothelial cancer.

The J gene is TRBJ2-7, the V gene TRBV18, with 11 bases that match TRBD2. The V and J ends lost 6 bases and 2 bases, in that order; junction bases with no gene match: 3. Germline CDR1 KGHSH, CDR2 LQKENI. The CDR3 consists of 14 residues. This CDR3 is CASSTTSGAYEQYF. The CDR3 DNA reads TGTGCCAGCTCGACGACTAGCGGGGCCTACGAGCAGTACTTC.

This clone was observed a handful of times. The rearrangement joins TRBV2 to TRBJ2-1, with 12 bases aligning to TRBD2. V dropped 6 bases and J dropped 8; count of bases not matched to a gene: 8. Germline values: CDR1 SNHLY, CDR2 FYNNEI. The CDR3 has 15 amino acids. This chain's CDR3 is CASRRLAGGFDEQFF. The CDR3 nucleotides read TGTGCCAGCAGAAGGCTAGCGGGAGGGTTCGATGAGCAGTTCTTC.

This clone was counted a single time. J is TRBJ1-2 and V is TRBV5-1; 7 bases line up with TRBD1. The trim removed 0 bases at V and 5 bases at J, leaving 4 bases unmatched. The CDR3 extends over 14 amino acids. Germline V gene lookup returns CDR1 SGHRS and CDR2 YFSETQ. CDR3 sequence (DNA): TGCGCCAGCAGCTTGGGCACAGGGGATTATGGCTACACCTTC. It is translated as CASSLGTGDYGYTF.

This chain uses TRBV6-6 with TRBJ1-5, with TRBD1 matching 7 bases. This CDR3 region has 15 residues. V was pared by 2 bases and J by 6 bases, with 7 bases of the junction left unmatched. Germline CDR1 is MNHNY and CDR2 is SVGAGI (reference sequence). This CDR3 is CASSYGLAGGQPQHF. The CDR3 DNA follows: TGTGCCAGCAGTTACGGGCTGGCAGGGGGTCAGCCCCAGCATTTT.

The table lists this clone with a count of one. The chain couples TRBV5-4 to TRBJ2-3; TRBD2 matches at 13 bases. The CDR3 totals 16 residues. The V gene's germline CDR1 is SGHNT and CDR2 YYREEE (reference sequence). With 3 bases clipped from V and 1 base from J, the junction kept 2 bases outside the gene matches. Written as DNA, the CDR3 is TGTGCCAGCAGCTCCGGACTAGCGGGAGGCACAGATACGCAGTATTTT. Its translation: CASSSGLAGGTDTQYF.

The V call is TRBV5-4, the J call TRBJ2-5, with D perhaps TRBD2 (5 bases). V lost 0 bases and J 1 base, leaving 7 bases between the germline ends. Per the germline V gene, CDR1 is SGHNT and CDR2 is YYREEE (reference sequence). CDR3 length: 14 residues. The CDR3 loop is CASSLARGQETQYF. The CDR3 nucleotides are TGTGCCAGCAGCTTGGCCCGGGGCCAAGAGACCCAGTACTTC.

The V and J genes are TRBV19 and TRBJ2-2; 13 nucleotides align to TRBD2. The junction had 8 bases not matched to a gene; V was cut back by 9 bases and J by 7 bases. The CDR3 is made up of 15 amino acids. From germline, CDR1 is LNHDA and CDR2 SQIVND (reference sequence). The CDR3 DNA reads as TGTGCCAGCACACTACTAGCGGGGGGGCTCGGGGAGCTGTTTTTT. It translates to CASTLLAGGLGELFF.

V and J are TRBV30 and TRBJ2-5, with 10 bases matching TRBD2. Trimming took 2 bases from V and 6 from J; bases not matched to a gene: 3. The CDR3 covers 13 residues. Germline lookup yields CDR1 GTSNPN and CDR2 SVGIG (reference sequence). This CDR3 reads CAWSSGRAQTQYF. CDR3 DNA: TGTGCCTGGAGTAGCGGGAGGGCGCAGACCCAGTACTTC. The full variable domain, in which reference TRBV30 and TRBJ2-5 provide the parts outside the CDR3, is SQTIHQWPATLVQPVGSPLSLECTVEGTSNPNLYWYRQAAGRGLQLLFYSVGIGQISSEVPQNLSASRPQDRQFILSSKKLLLSDSGFYLCAWSSGRAQTQYFGPGTRLLVL.

The rearrangement uses TRBV18 and TRBJ2-1, with 12 bases matching TRBD2. CDR1 and CDR2 (germline): KGHSH, LQKENI. This CDR3 is 16 amino acids long. V trimming: 3 bases; J trimming: 8 bases; junction bases outside the gene matches: 8. The CDR3 bases are TGTGCCAGCTCACCCCTCCTAGCGGGAGGGCCTTATGAGCAGTTCTTC. Translated: CASSPLLAGGPYEQFF. Full variable domain (missing parts from reference TRBV18 and TRBJ2-1): NAGVMQNPRHLVRRRGQEARLRCSPMKGHSHVYWYRQLPEEGLKFMVYLQKENIIDESGMPKERFSAEFPKEGPSILRIQQVVRGDSAAYFCASSPLLAGGPYEQFFGPGTRLTVL.

The chain recombines TRBV25-1 with TRBJ1-4; D unresolved. Germline assignment: CDR1 MGHDK and CDR2 SYGVNS. The CDR3 runs 14 residues. V dropped 3 bases and J dropped 3 bases, with 8 bases sitting between them. The CDR3 sequence: CASSDGGSNEKLFF. In nucleotides, the CDR3 is TGTGCCAGCAGTGACGGAGGGTCTAATGAAAAACTGTTTTTT.

This sequence joins TRBV5-6 and TRBJ2-1; TRBD2 matches 8 bases. Germline V CDR1 and CDR2: SGHDT, YYEEEE. V lost 0 bases, J lost 1 base, and 0 bases stayed unmatched. The CDR3 is 15 amino acids. CDR3 DNA sequence: TGTGCCAGCAGCTTGGAGCGGGGGTCCTACAATGAGCAGTTCTTC. It encodes CASSLERGSYNEQFF.

The count of this clone is one. V usage is TRBV5-1 and J usage is TRBJ2-3, with D possibly being TRBD2 (6 bases). Per germline, CDR1 SGHRS and CDR2 YFSETQ. The CDR3 totals 15 residues. V gave up 0 bases and J gave up 6 bases, with 14 bases separating them. In DNA, the CDR3 is TGCGCCAGCAGCTTGGTTCAGGGAGGAGGGGATACGCAGTATTTT. It specifies CASSLVQGGGDTQYF.

This chain joins TRBV5-1 and TRBJ2-5, with a tentative D call TRBD2 (6 bases). Trimming removed 4 bases from V and 3 bases from J, with 19 bases in between. CDR1 is SGHRS, CDR2 YFSETQ, per germline. CDR3 length: 16 amino acids. This chain's CDR3 is CASSPGVRAGEETQYF. The CDR3 coding sequence is TGCGCCAGCAGCCCGGGAGTAAGGGCCGGAGAAGAGACCCAGTACTTC.

This clone was seen once. The V call is TRBV6-5, the J call TRBJ1-1, with D tentatively TRBD1 (5 bases). The CDR3 sequence is 16 residues long. Germline assignment: CDR1 MNHEY and CDR2 SVGAGI. V was cut by 2 bases and J by 2 bases, with 15 bases left in between. The CDR3: CASSYLKRQGNTEAFF. DNA for the CDR3: TGTGCCAGCAGTTACCTCAAAAGGCAGGGCAACACTGAAGCTTTCTTT.

The chain recombines TRBV6-5 with TRBJ2-7, with 7 positions matching TRBD2. The CDR3 totals 15 residues. CDR1 is MNHEY, CDR2 SVGAGI, per germline. With V trimmed by 4 bases and J by 2 bases, 8 bases remained unmatched. CDR3 sequence: CASSFGGSRTYEQYF. The CDR3 DNA reads as TGTGCCAGCAGTTTCGGGGGGTCAAGGACCTACGAGCAGTACTTC.

V and J are TRBV5-4 and TRBJ2-1, with 10 bases fitting TRBD2. Trimming at V came to 4 bases and at J to 9 bases, leaving 10 bases not matched to a gene. The CDR3 covers 15 residues. Germline CDR1 reads SGHNT; CDR2 reads YYREEE (reference sequence). The CDR3 DNA is TGTGCCAGCAGCCAGACTAGCGGGTTTGAGGCTGAGCAGTTCTTC. It yields the protein CASSQTSGFEAEQFF.